A selection of T cell receptor beta chains follows, all from one sample in a study of cytomegalovirus exposure and HLA in healthy donors. Profiling relied on immunoSEQ multiplex PCR, and the TCRdb table lists in-frame clones only, not all of them. This table has roughly 97,000 clones, approximately 73% appearing once. Sequenced material: PBMCs. The receptors shown here come from a man in his forties or fifties in good health and CMV-seronegative. CDR3s include the opening cysteine and the closing phenylalanine or tryptophan. A D gene is named only where the DNA matches it firmly. Not every row has a clone size; where given, it reads once, few, many or a size class.

TRBD2	.	TRBV10-3	TRBJ2-7	CAISAGGYEQYF	TGTGCCATCAGTGCGGGGGGATACGAGCAGTACTTC
TRBD1	.	TRBV9	TRBJ2-5	CASSVGPIYRGQETQYF	TGTGCCAGCAGCGTAGGACCAATTTACAGGGGACAAGAGACCCAGTACTTC
.	few	TRBV10-2	TRBJ1-1	CASTRESGGSAFF	TGCGCCAGCACCCGGGAATCGGGAGGAAGTGCTTTCTTT
.	.	TRBV19	TRBJ2-3	CASSAPTRTTDTQYF	TGTGCCAGTAGTGCCCCCACCCGGACTACAGATACGCAGTATTTT
.	.	TRBV9	TRBJ2-1	CASSARPWSGQFF	TGTGCCAGCAGCGCGCGCCCGTGGTCTGGGCAGTTCTTC
.	.	TRBV6-6	TRBJ1-2	CASSSGADYGYTF	TGTGCCAGCAGTTCAGGGGCAGACTATGGCTACACCTTC
TRBD2	.	TRBV6-5	TRBJ2-7	CASSYSSGGLSYEQYF	TGTGCCAGCAGTTACTCTAGCGGGGGGCTCTCCTACGAGCAGTACTTC
TRBD1	.	TRBV4-1	TRBJ1-5	CASSQFNNRGPNQPQHF	TGCGCCAGCAGCCAATTTAATAACAGGGGACCCAATCAGCCCCAGCATTTT
TRBD1	.	TRBV28	TRBJ1-2	CASSLSGGYLEGYTF	TGTGCCAGCAGTTTATCAGGGGGCTATCTCGAGGGCTACACCTTC
.	.	TRBV30	TRBJ2-7	CAWGKTADSYEQYF	TGTGCCTGGGGAAAAACGGCGGACTCCTACGAGCAGTACTTC
TRBD2	many	TRBV7-4	TRBJ2-1	CASSLPPGLAMYNEQFF	TGTGCCAGCAGCTTACCTCCGGGACTAGCGATGTATAATGAGCAGTTCTTC
.	.	TRBV25-1	TRBJ2-5	CASSESGGGETQYF	TGTGCCAGCAGTGAATCTGGCGGCGGTGAGACCCAGTACTTC
TRBD2	.	TRBV2	TRBJ2-2	CASRTSGGWHTGELFF	TGTGCCAGCAGGACTAGCGGGGGGTGGCACACCGGGGAGCTGTTTTTT